The 12 T cell receptor beta chains below come from one sample, sequenced in a study of shared clonotypes between healthy human individuals. The data were produced by immunoSEQ multiplex PCR, yet TCRdb's version contains in-frame clones alone and is incomplete. Of some 1.1 million clones in the sample, 60% to 80% were seen once. The sample consisted of memory CD4+ T cells from PBMCs. The sample's subset: CD45RA-negative fraction. These receptors originate from a man in his late teens or twenties in good health. Some clones in this sample may be carry-over from other donors' samples.

The chain recombines TRBV19 with TRBJ1-2; possible D gene TRBD1, 5 bases. The CDR3 runs 15 residues. Germline V CDR1 and CDR2: LNHDA, SQIVND (reference sequence). Trimming left V 5 bases short and J 7 bases short, with 20 bases between. The CDR3 nucleotides are TGTGCCAGTAGTCTTAAGACCGACAGTAGGACTGGCTACACCTTC. This sequence encodes CASSLKTDSRTGYTF.

On this clone: The junction departs from germline at one end; a sequencing error may be responsible. Here the CDR3 reads CASGLETGVNEQFF. The DNA for the CDR3 is TGTGCTAGTGGCTTGGAGACAGGGGTCAATGAGCAGTTCTTC. The J gene is TRBJ2-1, the V gene TRBV12-5, with 8 bases fitting TRBD1. The CDR3 covers 14 residues. Germline V lookup: CDR1 LGHNT, CDR2 FRNRAP.

The rearrangement links TRBV5-4 to TRBJ2-1; the match to TRBD2 covers 8 bases. The CDR3 loop spans 13 amino acids. The junction had 1 base not matched to a gene; V was cut back by 0 bases and J by 8 bases. Germline V lookup: CDR1 SGHNT, CDR2 YYREEE (reference sequence). DNA for the CDR3: TGTGCCAGCAGCTTGGCGGGAGGGTATGAGCAGTTCTTC. Protein product: CASSLAGGYEQFF.

V usage is TRBV9 and J usage is TRBJ2-1; TRBD2 matches 10 bases. The CDR3 runs 17 residues. The germline CDR1 and CDR2 sequences are SGDLS and YYNGEE. J gave up 6 bases and V 0 bases, and 9 bases lay outside the gene matches. This chain's CDR3 is CASSVGVLAGAPNEQFF. CDR3 DNA sequence: TGTGCCAGCAGCGTAGGGGTCCTAGCGGGAGCCCCCAATGAGCAGTTCTTC. Full variable domain (outside the CDR3, taken from reference TRBV9 and TRBJ2-1): DSGVTQTPKHLITATGQRVTLRCSPRSGDLSVYWYQQSLDQGLQFLIQYYNGEERAKGNILERFSAQQFPDLHSELNLSSLELGDSALYFCASSVGVLAGAPNEQFFGPGTRLTVL.

Worth noting for this clone: Other DNA sequences in this specimen translate into the identical CDR3. V is TRBV5-1 and J is TRBJ1-1, with 7 bases fitting TRBD1. V dropped 2 bases and J dropped 2; count of bases not matched to a gene: 3. Germline-derived CDR1 and CDR2 are SGHRS and YFSETQ. The CDR3 contains 14 residues. The CDR3 loop is CASSLDRANTEAFF. The CDR3 bases are TGCGCCAGCAGCTTAGACAGGGCTAACACTGAAGCTTTCTTT.

The sample holds one count of this clone. The chain links TRBV19 to TRBJ2-7, with 7 bases matching TRBD1. V lost 4 bases to trimming and J lost 0 bases; unmatched junction nucleotides: 15. The CDR3 is made up of 18 amino acids. The germline V gene encodes CDR1 LNHDA and CDR2 SQIVND (reference sequence). The CDR3 here is CASSKAKTGQASSYEQYF. The CDR3 DNA reads as TGTGCCAGTAGTAAAGCAAAAACCGGACAGGCGAGCTCCTACGAGCAGTACTTC.

V gene TRBV4-1 combines with J gene TRBJ1-4; D is ambiguous. CDR3 length: 14 residues. Germline-derived CDR1 and CDR2 are MGHRA and YSYEKL. V lost 1 base and J lost 7, with 10 bases in between. The chain's CDR3 is CASSQGPGGEKLFF. CDR3 coding DNA: TGCGCCAGCAGCCAAGGGCCCGGAGGTGAAAAACTGTTTTTT.

This clone was seen just once. The chain links TRBV15 to TRBJ2-1; D is uncertain. Germline loops: CDR1 LNHNV, CDR2 YYDKDF (reference sequence). Trimming pared 0 bases from V and 7 bases from J, leaving 13 bases between. The CDR3 spans 15 residues. The chain's CDR3 is CATSRDPGGFNEQFF. The CDR3, as DNA: TGTGCCACCAGCAGAGATCCGGGTGGGTTTAATGAGCAGTTCTTC.

The chain carries TRBV5-1 and TRBJ1-1; 9 nucleotides agree with TRBD1. This CDR3 comprises 15 residues. CDR1 SGHRS and CDR2 YFSETQ come from the germline V gene. The junction had 5 bases not matched to a gene; V was cut back by 4 bases and J by 1 base. The CDR3 nucleotides are TGCGCCAGCAGCGGGGGACAGGGTTGGAACACTGAAGCTTTCTTT. Translating it yields CASSGGQGWNTEAFF.

This clone was seen a single time. This rearrangement joins TRBV5-4 to TRBJ2-1; D not certain. CDR1 SGHNT and CDR2 YYREEE come from the germline V gene (reference sequence). The length of the CDR3 is 15 residues. V shed 0 bases and J shed 8 bases, with 15 bases lying between them. CDR3 loop: CASSLEGQNGHEQFF. For the CDR3, the DNA is TGTGCCAGCAGCTTGGAGGGCCAGAACGGCCATGAGCAGTTCTTC.

This chain joins TRBV28 and TRBJ2-5; D uncertain. Germline CDR1 and CDR2: MDHEN and SYDVKM. The CDR3 is 12 amino acids. V was trimmed by 2 bases and J by 7 bases, leaving 8 bases between them. The CDR3 DNA reads TGTGCCAGCAGTTTACAGGCTGGGACCCAGTACTTC. Protein product: CASSLQAGTQYF.

The V gene is TRBV7-3, the J gene TRBJ2-3, with 11 nucleotides matching TRBD1. This CDR3 has 15 amino acids. Trimming removed 5 bases from V and 4 bases from J; junction bases left unmatched: 5. Germline V gene data show CDR1 as SGHTA and CDR2 as FQGTGA. The CDR3 nucleotides read TGTGCCAGCAGCGCCGGGACAGGGGGACCAGATACGCAGTATTTT. This codes for CASSAGTGGPDTQYF.